This TCR beta chain was profiled in a study of cytotoxic CD8 clonotypes in ibrutinib-treated CLL. This clone was detected only a few times. Generated by immunoSEQ multiplex PCR, the TCRdb table keeps only in-frame clones and is missing some. The table shows approximately 84,000 clones, with more than 75% occurring only once. In germline, CDR1 is MNHEY, CDR2 SMNVEV (reference sequence). V trimming: 6 bases; J trimming: 11 bases; junction bases outside the gene matches: 6. The CDR3 is 12 residues long. This TCR came from a human donor with chronic lymphocytic leukemia. J is TRBJ1-2 and V is TRBV27; 10 positions agree with TRBD1. Here the sequenced sample was PBMCs, taken after 12 months of ibrutinib treatment. The CDR3 DNA is TGTGCCAGCAGGACGGACAGGGGGGGGTACACCTTC. This gives the protein CASRTDRGGYTF.